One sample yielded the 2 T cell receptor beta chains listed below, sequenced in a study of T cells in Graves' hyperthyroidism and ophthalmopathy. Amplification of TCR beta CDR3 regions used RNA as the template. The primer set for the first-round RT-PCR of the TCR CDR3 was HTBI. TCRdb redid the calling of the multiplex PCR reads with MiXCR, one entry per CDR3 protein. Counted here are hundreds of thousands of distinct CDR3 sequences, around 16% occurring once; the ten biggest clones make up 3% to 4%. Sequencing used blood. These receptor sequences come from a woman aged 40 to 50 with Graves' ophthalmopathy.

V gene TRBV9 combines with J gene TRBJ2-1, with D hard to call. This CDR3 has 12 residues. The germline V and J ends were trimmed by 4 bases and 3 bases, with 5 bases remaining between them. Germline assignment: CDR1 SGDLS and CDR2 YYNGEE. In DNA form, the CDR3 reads TGTGCCAGCAGCACCCACTACAATGAGCAGTTCTTC. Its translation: CASSTHYNEQFF.

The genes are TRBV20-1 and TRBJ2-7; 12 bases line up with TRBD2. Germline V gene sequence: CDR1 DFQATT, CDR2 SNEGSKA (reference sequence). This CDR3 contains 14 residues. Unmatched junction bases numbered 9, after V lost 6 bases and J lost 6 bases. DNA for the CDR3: TGCAGTGCGCCGTCTAGCGGGGGGGAGGGCGAGCAGTACTTC. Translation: CSAPSSGGEGEQYF.